A selection of T cell receptor beta chains follows, all from one sample in a study of vaccination and CD4 T cells after COVID-19. Their antigens remain unidentified. Using its own MiXCR run on the PCR reads, TCRdb lists one record per CDR3 protein. The sample holds more than 7,500 distinct CDR3 sequences, about half seen once. Sequencing was done on a sample of CD4+ T cells from blood, cultured in vitro. These receptors originate from a human donor who had recovered from COVID-19. The CDR3 runs from the conserved cysteine through the conserved F or W. The order of the fields is D gene, J gene, clone size, V gene, CDR3 protein, CDR3 DNA. A D gene is named only where the DNA matches it firmly. Clone size is stated in some rows and not others, as once, few, many or a class when expanded.

d_call: TRBD1; j_call: TRBJ1-5; clone_size: -; v_call: TRBV20-1; cdr3_aa: CSASPDRMEQPQHF; cdr3_nt: TGCAGTGCTAGTCCGGACAGGATGGAACAGCCCCAGCATTTT
d_call: -; j_call: TRBJ2-3; clone_size: -; v_call: TRBV20-1; cdr3_aa: CSARFGPDTQYF; cdr3_nt: TGCAGTGCTAGGTTTGGGCCAGATACGCAGTATTTT
d_call: -; j_call: TRBJ1-1; clone_size: -; v_call: TRBV5-1; cdr3_aa: CASSLGGFRTEAFF; cdr3_nt: TGCGCCAGCAGCTTGGGAGGCTTTAGAACTGAAGCTTTCTTT
d_call: -; j_call: TRBJ2-2; clone_size: -; v_call: TRBV27; cdr3_aa: CASRTLLSLSGELFF; cdr3_nt: TGTGCCAGCAGGACTCTGTTGTCGTTGTCCGGGGAGCTGTTTTTT
d_call: TRBD1; j_call: TRBJ1-3; clone_size: once; v_call: TRBV7-9; cdr3_aa: CASRPGQGRTGNTIYF; cdr3_nt: TGTGCCAGCAGACCAGGACAGGGGAGGACTGGAAACACCATATATTTT
d_call: TRBD1; j_call: TRBJ1-5; clone_size: -; v_call: TRBV19; cdr3_aa: CASRQGAFGSNQPQHF; cdr3_nt: TGTGCCAGTCGACAGGGGGCCTTTGGTAGCAATCAGCCCCAGCATTTT
d_call: TRBD1; j_call: TRBJ2-7; clone_size: -; v_call: TRBV10-3; cdr3_aa: CASGQGSSYEQYF; cdr3_nt: TGTGCCAGCGGACAGGGGAGCTCCTACGAGCAGTACTTC
d_call: -; j_call: TRBJ1-2; clone_size: -; v_call: TRBV20-1; cdr3_aa: CSARPPGSPYGYTF; cdr3_nt: TGCAGTGCTAGGCCCCCAGGGTCACCATATGGCTACACCTTC
d_call: -; j_call: TRBJ1-2; clone_size: -; v_call: TRBV6-1; cdr3_aa: CASSRTGTVYGYTF; cdr3_nt: TGTGCCAGCAGCCGCACCGGGACGGTCTATGGCTACACCTTC
d_call: -; j_call: TRBJ2-2; clone_size: -; v_call: TRBV19; cdr3_aa: CASSIYRGRDTGELFF; cdr3_nt: TGTGCCAGTAGTATATACAGAGGAAGGGATACCGGGGAGCTGTTTTTT
d_call: -; j_call: TRBJ1-5; clone_size: -; v_call: TRBV21-1; cdr3_aa: CAIKKRDQPQHF; cdr3_nt: TGTGCCATCAAAAAGAGGGATCAGCCCCAGCATTTT
d_call: -; j_call: TRBJ1-2; clone_size: -; v_call: TRBV6-5; cdr3_aa: CASSYSSGFGGYGYTF; cdr3_nt: TGTGCCAGCAGTTACTCGTCAGGTTTTGGGGGCTATGGCTACACCTTC
d_call: -; j_call: TRBJ2-1; clone_size: -; v_call: TRBV20-1; cdr3_aa: CSARVGYEQFF; cdr3_nt: TGCAGTGCTAGAGTAGGATATGAGCAGTTCTTC
d_call: -; j_call: TRBJ2-6; clone_size: few; v_call: TRBV20-1; cdr3_aa: CSASSGANVLTF; cdr3_nt: TGCAGTGCTAGCTCTGGGGCCAACGTCCTGACTTTC
d_call: -; j_call: TRBJ2-2; clone_size: few; v_call: TRBV7-6; cdr3_aa: CASSPAHGGTGELFF; cdr3_nt: TGTGCCAGCAGCCCTGCGCATGGTGGCACCGGGGAGCTGTTTTTT
d_call: -; j_call: TRBJ1-6; clone_size: hyperexpanded; v_call: TRBV12-3/TRBV12-4; cdr3_aa: CASSRTGLRSSYNSPLHF; cdr3_nt: TGTGCCAGCAGCAGGACTGGCCTCCGAAGCTCCTATAATTCACCCCTCCACTTT
d_call: -; j_call: TRBJ1-5; clone_size: -; v_call: TRBV2; cdr3_aa: CASSDSLTYQPQHF; cdr3_nt: TGTGCCAGCAGTGACTCGTTGACCTATCAGCCCCAGCATTTT
d_call: -; j_call: TRBJ1-4; clone_size: -; v_call: TRBV20-1; cdr3_aa: CSAETGTEGEKLFF; cdr3_nt: TGCAGTGCTGAAACCGGGACGGAGGGTGAAAAACTGTTTTTT
d_call: -; j_call: TRBJ1-1; clone_size: -; v_call: TRBV7-2; cdr3_aa: CASSLAPVPNTEAFF; cdr3_nt: TGTGCCAGCAGCTTAGCGCCAGTCCCGAACACTGAAGCTTTCTTT
d_call: TRBD2; j_call: TRBJ2-7; clone_size: -; v_call: TRBV2; cdr3_aa: CASSVDSGRFYEQYF; cdr3_nt: TGTGCCAGCAGTGTAGATAGCGGGAGGTTCTACGAGCAGTACTTC
d_call: -; j_call: TRBJ1-1; clone_size: -; v_call: TRBV11-3; cdr3_aa: CASSPNADEAFF; cdr3_nt: TGTGCCAGCAGCCCGAATGCCGATGAAGCTTTCTTT
d_call: -; j_call: TRBJ2-7; clone_size: few; v_call: TRBV6-2/TRBV6-3; cdr3_aa: CASSIRTADGRLYEQYF; cdr3_nt: TGTGCCAGCAGTATCAGGACAGCGGACGGCCGCCTCTACGAGCAGTACTTC
d_call: TRBD1; j_call: TRBJ2-7; clone_size: -; v_call: TRBV18; cdr3_aa: CASSPPGTVFEQYF; cdr3_nt: TGTGCCAGCTCACCACCCGGGACAGTCTTTGAGCAGTACTTC
d_call: -; j_call: TRBJ1-2; clone_size: -; v_call: TRBV11-3; cdr3_aa: CASSKTYNYGYTF; cdr3_nt: TGTGCCAGCAGCAAAACGTATAACTATGGCTACACCTTC
d_call: TRBD1; j_call: TRBJ1-6; clone_size: large; v_call: TRBV12-3/TRBV12-4; cdr3_aa: CASSRTGVGSSYNSPLHF; cdr3_nt: TGTGCCAGCAGTCGTACAGGGGTGGGTAGCTCCTATAATTCACCCCTCCACTTT
d_call: TRBD2; j_call: TRBJ2-7; clone_size: -; v_call: TRBV20-1; cdr3_aa: CSASAVAGAYEQYF; cdr3_nt: TGCAGTGCTAGTGCAGTAGCGGGAGCGTACGAGCAGTACTTC
d_call: -; j_call: TRBJ1-1; clone_size: -; v_call: TRBV19; cdr3_aa: CASSPSPGNTEAFF; cdr3_nt: TGTGCCAGTAGCCCGTCGCCTGGAAACACTGAAGCTTTCTTT
d_call: -; j_call: TRBJ1-5; clone_size: -; v_call: TRBV2; cdr3_aa: CASSESGGARPQHF; cdr3_nt: TGTGCCAGCAGTGAATCCGGAGGGGCTCGGCCCCAGCACTTT
d_call: TRBD1; j_call: TRBJ2-1; clone_size: -; v_call: TRBV20-1; cdr3_aa: CSARDGTGGSYNEQFF; cdr3_nt: TGCAGTGCTAGAGATGGGACAGGGGGCTCCTACAATGAGCAGTTCTTC
d_call: -; j_call: TRBJ1-1; clone_size: -; v_call: TRBV28; cdr3_aa: CATEGDGRNTEAFF; cdr3_nt: TGTGCCACCGAGGGGGACGGTAGGAACACTGAAGCTTTCTTT
d_call: -; j_call: TRBJ1-5; clone_size: -; v_call: TRBV10-3; cdr3_aa: CAINRQVNQPQHF; cdr3_nt: TGTGCCATCAACCGACAAGTTAATCAGCCCCAGCATTTT
d_call: TRBD1; j_call: TRBJ2-3; clone_size: -; v_call: TRBV5-1; cdr3_aa: CASSLEGQGTSTDTQYF; cdr3_nt: TGCGCCAGCAGCTTGGAGGGACAGGGGACTAGCACAGATACGCAGTATTTT
d_call: TRBD1; j_call: TRBJ1-1; clone_size: -; v_call: TRBV6-1; cdr3_aa: CAIRRTGMNTEAFF; cdr3_nt: TGTGCCATACGGAGGACAGGCATGAACACTGAAGCTTTCTTT
d_call: TRBD2; j_call: TRBJ2-3; clone_size: -; v_call: TRBV7-2; cdr3_aa: CASSLVAGGNTDTQYF; cdr3_nt: TGTGCCAGCAGCTTAGTAGCGGGGGGGAACACAGATACGCAGTATTTT
d_call: TRBD2; j_call: TRBJ2-1; clone_size: -; v_call: TRBV7-7; cdr3_aa: CASSDTSGGPVFF; cdr3_nt: TGTGCTAGCAGCGACACTAGCGGGGGGCCTGTGTTCTTC
d_call: -; j_call: TRBJ2-3; clone_size: -; v_call: TRBV12-3/TRBV12-4; cdr3_aa: CASSMGIYRGTDTQYF; cdr3_nt: TGTGCCAGCAGTATGGGGATATACCGGGGAACAGATACGCAGTATTTT
d_call: -; j_call: TRBJ1-3; clone_size: few; v_call: TRBV20-1; cdr3_aa: CSAPRWGDWGSSGNTIYF; cdr3_nt: TGCAGTGCGCCTCGGTGGGGGGACTGGGGAAGCTCTGGAAACACCATATATTTT
d_call: -; j_call: TRBJ1-1; clone_size: -; v_call: TRBV7-2; cdr3_aa: CASRRAGGNTEAFF; cdr3_nt: TGTGCCAGCAGACGAGCGGGTGGGAACACTGAAGCTTTCTTT
d_call: -; j_call: TRBJ2-7; clone_size: -; v_call: TRBV24-1; cdr3_aa: CATSDFPGGVHEQYF; cdr3_nt: TGTGCCACCAGTGATTTCCCCGGGGGCGTCCACGAGCAGTACTTC
d_call: TRBD1; j_call: TRBJ2-4; clone_size: once; v_call: TRBV2; cdr3_aa: CASSPDGQGRSQYF; cdr3_nt: TGTGCCAGCAGTCCCGACGGACAGGGGAGATCACAGTACTTC
d_call: TRBD1; j_call: TRBJ1-5; clone_size: -; v_call: TRBV10-1; cdr3_aa: CASRTGGQPQHF; cdr3_nt: TGCGCCAGCAGGACAGGGGGTCAGCCCCAGCATTTT
d_call: TRBD1; j_call: TRBJ2-7; clone_size: -; v_call: TRBV7-8; cdr3_aa: CASSWGQGEGDEQYF; cdr3_nt: TGTGCCAGCAGCTGGGGACAGGGGGAGGGGGACGAGCAGTACTTC
d_call: -; j_call: TRBJ1-4; clone_size: -; v_call: TRBV20-1; cdr3_aa: CSARPRVPTNEKLFF; cdr3_nt: TGCAGTGCTAGACCCCGGGTACCAACTAATGAAAAACTGTTTTTT
d_call: -; j_call: TRBJ2-7; clone_size: -; v_call: TRBV7-9; cdr3_aa: CASSLSVEQYF; cdr3_nt: TGTGCCAGCAGCCTGTCGGTCGAGCAGTACTTC
d_call: TRBD1; j_call: TRBJ2-3; clone_size: -; v_call: TRBV19; cdr3_aa: CASGAGTGVTDTQYF; cdr3_nt: TGTGCCAGTGGCGCCGGGACAGGGGTAACAGATACGCAGTATTTT
d_call: -; j_call: TRBJ2-7; clone_size: -; v_call: TRBV5-1; cdr3_aa: CASSLGIEQYF; cdr3_nt: TGCGCCAGCAGCTTGGGGATTGAGCAGTACTTC